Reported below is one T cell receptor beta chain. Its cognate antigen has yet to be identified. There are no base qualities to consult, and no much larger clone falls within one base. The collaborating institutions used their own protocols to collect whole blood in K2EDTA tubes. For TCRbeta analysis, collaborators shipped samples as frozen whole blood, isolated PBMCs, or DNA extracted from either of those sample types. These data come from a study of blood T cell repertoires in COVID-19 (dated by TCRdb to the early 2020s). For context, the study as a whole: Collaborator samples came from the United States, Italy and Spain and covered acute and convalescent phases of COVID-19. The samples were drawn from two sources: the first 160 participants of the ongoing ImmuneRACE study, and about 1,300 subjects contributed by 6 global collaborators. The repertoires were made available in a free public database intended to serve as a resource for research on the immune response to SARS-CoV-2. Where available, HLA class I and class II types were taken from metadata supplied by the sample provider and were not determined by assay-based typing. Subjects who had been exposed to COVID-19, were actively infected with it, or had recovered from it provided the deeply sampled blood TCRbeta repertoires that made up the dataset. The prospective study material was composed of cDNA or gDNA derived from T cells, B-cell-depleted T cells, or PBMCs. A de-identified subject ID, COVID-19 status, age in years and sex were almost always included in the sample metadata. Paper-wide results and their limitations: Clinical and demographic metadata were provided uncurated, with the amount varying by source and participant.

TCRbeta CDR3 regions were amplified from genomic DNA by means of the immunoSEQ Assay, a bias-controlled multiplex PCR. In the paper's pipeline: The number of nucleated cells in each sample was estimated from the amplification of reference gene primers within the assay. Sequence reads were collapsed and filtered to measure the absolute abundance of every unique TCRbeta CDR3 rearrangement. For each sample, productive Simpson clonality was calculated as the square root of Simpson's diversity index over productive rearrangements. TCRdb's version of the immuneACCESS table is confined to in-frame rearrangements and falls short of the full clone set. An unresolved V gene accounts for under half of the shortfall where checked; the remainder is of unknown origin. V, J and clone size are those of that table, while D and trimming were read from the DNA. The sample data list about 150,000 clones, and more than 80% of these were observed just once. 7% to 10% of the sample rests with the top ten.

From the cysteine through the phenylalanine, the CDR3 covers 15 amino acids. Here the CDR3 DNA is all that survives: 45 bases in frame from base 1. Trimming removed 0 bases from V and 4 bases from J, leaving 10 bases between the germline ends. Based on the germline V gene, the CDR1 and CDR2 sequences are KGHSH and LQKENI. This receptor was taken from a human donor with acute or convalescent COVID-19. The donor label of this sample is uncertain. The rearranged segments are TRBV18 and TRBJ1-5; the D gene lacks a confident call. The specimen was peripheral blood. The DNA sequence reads TGTGCCAGCTCACCACCGGGCCAAACTAATCAGCCCCAGCATTTT. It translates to CASSPPGQTNQPQHF.